A selection of T cell receptor beta chains follows, all from one sample in a study of blood T cell repertoires in COVID-19. Clones were read by immunoSEQ multiplex PCR, and TCRdb kept only the in-frame ones, dropping some. Here the sample spans fewer than 250,000 clones, around 85% being singletons. Input material: PBMCs or T cells enriched from blood (not recorded which). Receptor source: a woman aged 25 to 39 who had recovered from COVID-19. CDR3s include the opening cysteine and the closing phenylalanine or tryptophan. Each record gives: clone size, V gene, D gene, J gene, CDR3 DNA, CDR3 protein. The D gene is left open where the match is weak. Clone size, where shown, is once, few, many, or a class for clones that have expanded.

.	TRBV14	.	TRBJ2-2	TGTGCCAGCAGCCCAAATCGTAGGAGCACCGGGGAGCTGTTTTTT	CASSPNRRSTGELFF
.	TRBV12-5	TRBD1	TRBJ1-5	TGTGCTAGTGGCCTCGGACAGGGTCAGCCCCAGCATTTT	CASGLGQGQPQHF
.	TRBV12-3/TRBV12-4	.	TRBJ2-1	TGTGCCAGCAGCCTCGGGGGATATGAGCAGTTCTTC	CASSLGGYEQFF
.	TRBV4-1	TRBD1	TRBJ1-4	TGCGCCAGCAGCCAAGCTGGGACAGGGGGTGAAAAACTGTTTTTT	CASSQAGTGGEKLFF
once	TRBV28	.	TRBJ2-3	TGTGCCAGCAGTTTCACCGGGGGTATTAGGAATACGCAGTATTTT	CASSFTGGIRNTQYF
.	TRBV19	.	TRBJ1-6	TGTGCCAGTAGTTCCGCCAGAGGGGTCATACAGGGTAATTCACCCCTCCACTTT	CASSSARGVIQGNSPLHF
.	TRBV6-2/TRBV6-3	.	TRBJ2-3	TGTGCCAGCAGTACAACAGATACGCAGTATTTT	CASSTTDTQYF
.	TRBV10-2	TRBD2	TRBJ2-1	TGCGCCAGCAGTGAGCTAGGGGGACTAGCGGCTTACAATGAGCAGTTCTTC	CASSELGGLAAYNEQFF
.	TRBV30	.	TRBJ1-3	TGTGCCTGGAGTGTACTCGAGCTAATCTCTGGAAACACCATATATTTT	CAWSVLELISGNTIYF
.	TRBV28	.	TRBJ1-5	TGTGCCAGCAGTTCATTAGCCCAAAATCAGCCCCAGCATTTT	CASSSLAQNQPQHF
.	TRBV5-6	TRBD1	TRBJ2-5	TGTGCCAGCAGTAGGAAGACAGGGGGCTCAGGGGAGACCCAGTACTTC	CASSRKTGGSGETQYF
.	TRBV28	TRBD2	TRBJ2-1	TGTGCCAGCGAACAGACTAGCGGGAGAAAGGAGTTCTTC	CASEQTSGRKEFF
.	TRBV5-1	TRBD1	TRBJ1-4	TGCGCCAGCAGCTTTGGACAGGGCCGAACTAATGAAAAACTGTTTTTT	CASSFGQGRTNEKLFF
once	TRBV7-2	TRBD1	TRBJ1-1	TGTGCCAGCAGCTCCCCCTCCGGGACAGGGTTGGGCACTGAAGCTTTCTTT	CASSSPSGTGLGTEAFF
.	TRBV7-9	.	TRBJ2-2	TGTGCCAGCAGCCTCCAGGGGGGCTACACCGGGGAGCTGTTTTTT	CASSLQGGYTGELFF
.	TRBV5-6	TRBD2	TRBJ2-5	TGTGCCAGCAACCGGGAGGGGATCGGAGAGACCCAGTACTTC	CASNREGIGETQYF
.	TRBV2	TRBD2	TRBJ2-3	TGTGCCAGCAGGCCGACTAGCGGGGGGGCCGGAGATACGCAGTATTTT	CASRPTSGGAGDTQYF
.	TRBV28	.	TRBJ1-2	TGTGCCAGCAGTTTAACGACACTAGAGGTCTATGGCTACACCTTC	CASSLTTLEVYGYTF
.	TRBV9	TRBD1	TRBJ1-2	TGTGCCAGCAGTGGACAGGGGAACTATGGCTACACCTTC	CASSGQGNYGYTF
few	TRBV9	.	TRBJ1-2	TGTGCCAGCAGCGTAGAAAGGAGGGCTCGAAACTATGGCTACACCTTC	CASSVERRARNYGYTF
.	TRBV7-9	TRBD2	TRBJ2-3	TGTGCCAGCAGTCCTCTAGCGGGGGTGGTAGATACGCAGTATTTT	CASSPLAGVVDTQYF
.	TRBV28	.	TRBJ2-7	TGTGCCAGCAGTTTAAGGGGCTACGAGCAGTACTTC	CASSLRGYEQYF
.	TRBV12-5	.	TRBJ2-2	TGTGCTAGTGGTTTGACTATAATACCCGGGGAGCTGTTTTTT	CASGLTIIPGELFF
.	TRBV20-1	.	TRBJ1-1	TGCAGTGCTAGGGTCAGTGAAGCTTTCTTT	CSARVSEAFF
.	TRBV18	.	TRBJ1-2	TGTGCCAGCTCACCCGACACAAACTATGGCTACACCTTC	CASSPDTNYGYTF
.	TRBV28	.	TRBJ1-1	TGTGCCAGCACCCGGTACAGGGAGAACACTGAAGCTTTCTTT	CASTRYRENTEAFF
.	TRBV6-5	.	TRBJ2-7	TGTGCCAGCAAGCCGGGACACTTCTCCGAGCAGTACTTC	CASKPGHFSEQYF
.	TRBV19	TRBD1	TRBJ2-7	TGTGCCAGTTCCGTAATGGGACAGGGGTTGAACTACGAGCAGTACTTC	CASSVMGQGLNYEQYF
.	TRBV7-9	.	TRBJ2-2	TGTGCCAGCAGCCCCCCGGGGGGCAGAAACACCGGGGAGCTGTTTTTT	CASSPPGGRNTGELFF
.	TRBV7-9	.	TRBJ2-5	TGTGCCAGCAGCTTACTAGAGACCCAGTACTTC	CASSLLETQYF
.	TRBV11-2	TRBD2	TRBJ2-5	TGTGCCAGCAGCTTAGATCATCCATGGGGACTAGAGGTATTGCAGACCCAGTACTTC	CASSLDHPWGLEVLQTQYF
.	TRBV18	.	TRBJ1-2	TGTGCCAGCTCACCACCGGCAGGTTTAGACTATGGCTACACCTTC	CASSPPAGLDYGYTF
.	TRBV6-4	.	TRBJ2-1	TGTGCCAGCAGTGACGAGCGTGGGCAGTTCTTC	CASSDERGQFF
.	TRBV28	.	TRBJ1-3	TGTGCCAGCAGGCCCGGCGGGAAGGGCGGAGGTTCTGGAAACACCATATATTTT	CASRPGGKGGGSGNTIYF
.	TRBV19	.	TRBJ2-3	TGTGCCAGTAGTATCGGAGTGTCGACAGATACGCAGTATTTT	CASSIGVSTDTQYF
.	TRBV5-1	.	TRBJ1-6	TGCGCCAGCAGGGAAAGGTCGAAGGGACTGGACTATAATTCACCCCTCCACTTT	CASRERSKGLDYNSPLHF
few	TRBV5-4	.	TRBJ2-1	TGTGCCAGCAGCTTCGACAGGATGCCGTACAATGAGCAGTTCTTC	CASSFDRMPYNEQFF
.	TRBV5-1	.	TRBJ1-5	TGCGCCAGCAGCTTGGTCCCCCGCGTAGGACAGTATAGCAATCAGCCCCAGCATTTT	CASSLVPRVGQYSNQPQHF
.	TRBV3-1/TRBV3-2	TRBD1	TRBJ2-7	TGTGCCAGCAGCCAAGAACAGGGGGCATGGTACGAGCAGTACTTC	CASSQEQGAWYEQYF
.	TRBV9	TRBD2	TRBJ2-1	TGTGCCAGCAGCTCCCGTAAGAGAATTCCGGGACTAGCGGGCAATGAGCAGTTCTTC	CASSSRKRIPGLAGNEQFF
.	TRBV28	TRBD1	TRBJ1-2	TGTGCCAGCAGTTTAGAGTGGACAGGGGGCGTCTCCTCTGGCTACACCTTC	CASSLEWTGGVSSGYTF
.	TRBV28	.	TRBJ1-2	TGTGCCAGCAGTACACAGGGTGCGGGCTATGGCTACACCTTC	CASSTQGAGYGYTF
many	TRBV7-9	.	TRBJ2-5	TGTGCCAGCAGCTACGACAGCGTCCAAGAGACCCAGTACTTC	CASSYDSVQETQYF
.	TRBV3-1/TRBV3-2	.	TRBJ2-5	TGTGCCAGCAGCCAAGAGAAACTAGGGATACGGGAGACCCAGTACTTC	CASSQEKLGIRETQYF
.	TRBV7-7	TRBD2	TRBJ2-3	TGTGCTAGCAGCCTTGGGCTAGCGGAGAGCACAGATACGCAGTATTTT	CASSLGLAESTDTQYF
.	TRBV7-9	.	TRBJ2-3	TGTGCCAGCAGCCCACACGCTAGCACAGATACGCAGTATTTT	CASSPHASTDTQYF
.	TRBV19	.	TRBJ2-7	TGTGCCAGTAGTATAGTGTTGTCCAGCTACGAGCAGTACTTC	CASSIVLSSYEQYF
.	TRBV5-4	TRBD1	TRBJ1-4	TGTGCCAGCAGTTTAACAGGGGCCACTAATGAAAAACTGTTTTTT	CASSLTGATNEKLFF
few	TRBV2	.	TRBJ2-7	TGTGCCAGCGTGAGGAGACAGGAGGCTTCCTACGAGCAGTACTTC	CASVRRQEASYEQYF
once	TRBV3-1/TRBV3-2	.	TRBJ2-3	TGTGCCAGCAGCCAGGTCCGCAGTTCTAGCACAGATACGCAGTATTTT	CASSQVRSSSTDTQYF
.	TRBV10-3	.	TRBJ2-3	TGTGCCATCAGACAACCGGGGGGCGGGACAGATACGCAGTATTTT	CAIRQPGGGTDTQYF
once	TRBV7-9	TRBD2	TRBJ2-1	TGTGCCAGCAGCTTAGTCGGTAGCGGGGGAGTACCTGAGCAGTTCTTC	CASSLVGSGGVPEQFF
.	TRBV3-1/TRBV3-2	.	TRBJ1-1	TGTGCCAGCAGCGGACATGAGGGGGCTGAAGCTTTCTTT	CASSGHEGAEAFF
many	TRBV10-2	TRBD1	TRBJ2-5	TGCGCCAGCAGGAAGGACAGGGTATGGGAGACCCAGTACTTC	CASRKDRVWETQYF
.	TRBV2	TRBD2	TRBJ2-5	TGTGCCAGCAGTGAAGATTTAGCGGGATTGGGGACCCAGTACTTC	CASSEDLAGLGTQYF